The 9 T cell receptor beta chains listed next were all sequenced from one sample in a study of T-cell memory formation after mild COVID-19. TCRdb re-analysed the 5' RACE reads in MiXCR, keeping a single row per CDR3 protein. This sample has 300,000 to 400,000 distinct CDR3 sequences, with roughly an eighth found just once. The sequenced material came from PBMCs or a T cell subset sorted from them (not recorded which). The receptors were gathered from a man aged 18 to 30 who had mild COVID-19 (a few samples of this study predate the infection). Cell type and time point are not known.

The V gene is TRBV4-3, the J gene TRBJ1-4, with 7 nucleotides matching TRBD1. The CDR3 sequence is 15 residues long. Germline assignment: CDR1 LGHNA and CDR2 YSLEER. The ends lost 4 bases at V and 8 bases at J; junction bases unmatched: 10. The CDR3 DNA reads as TGCGCCAGCAGCCTCCAAGGGGGCGTTCCCGAAAAACTGTTTTTT. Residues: CASSLQGGVPEKLFF.

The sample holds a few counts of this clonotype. CDR3 sequence: CASSTWSAGQYF. As DNA, the CDR3 is TGTGCCAGCAGCACGTGGTCGGCCGGGCAGTACTTC. The chain has TRBV7-9 and TRBJ2-7; D is uncertain. The ends were cut back, 5 bases at V and 9 bases at J, with 14 bases in the middle. The CDR3 is 12 residues long. Germline V CDR1 and CDR2: SEHNR, FQNEAQ (reference sequence).

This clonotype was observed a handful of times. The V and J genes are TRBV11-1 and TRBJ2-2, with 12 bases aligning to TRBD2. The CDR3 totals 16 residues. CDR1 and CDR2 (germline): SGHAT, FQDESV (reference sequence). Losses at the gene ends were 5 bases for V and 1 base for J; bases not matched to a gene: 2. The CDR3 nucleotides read TGTGCCAGCAGCCGGACTAGCGGGGAGAACACCGGGGAGCTGTTTTTT. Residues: CASSRTSGENTGELFF.

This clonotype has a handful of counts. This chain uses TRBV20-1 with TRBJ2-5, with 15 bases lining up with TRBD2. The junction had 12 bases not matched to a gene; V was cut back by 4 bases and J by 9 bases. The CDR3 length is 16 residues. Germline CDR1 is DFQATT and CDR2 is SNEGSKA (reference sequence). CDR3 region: CSATAGTSGGPRAQYF. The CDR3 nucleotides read TGCAGTGCTACCGCCGGGACTAGCGGGGGGCCTAGGGCCCAGTACTTC.

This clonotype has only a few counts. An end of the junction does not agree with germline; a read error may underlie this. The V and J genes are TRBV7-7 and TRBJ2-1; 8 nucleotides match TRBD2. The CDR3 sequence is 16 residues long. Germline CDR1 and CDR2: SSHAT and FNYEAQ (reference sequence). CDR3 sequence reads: CASSLDSSGGYNEQFF. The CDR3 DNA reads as TGTGCTAGCAGCTTAGACTCCAGCGGGGGCTACAATGAGCAGTTCTTC.

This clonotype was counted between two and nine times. The CDR3 DNA is TGTGCCAGCAGCCCCAGAGGAGAATACGAGCAGTACGTC. It yields the protein CASSPRGEYEQYV. The chain couples TRBV6-1 to TRBJ2-7; D is undetermined. Germline assignment: CDR1 MNHNS and CDR2 SASEGT. V was cut by 6 bases and J by 4 bases, with 13 bases left in between. This CDR3 is built from 13 residues.

The CDR3 protein is CASSGFGFNQPQHF. The CDR3 nucleotides read TGTGCCAGCAGCGGCTTTGGCTTCAATCAGCCCCAGCATTTT. This sequence joins TRBV6-1 and TRBJ1-5; D is unresolved. This CDR3 is built from 14 residues. Germline CDR1 and CDR2: MNHNS and SASEGT. The V gene lost 6 bases and the J gene lost 3 bases, with 12 bases spanning the gap.

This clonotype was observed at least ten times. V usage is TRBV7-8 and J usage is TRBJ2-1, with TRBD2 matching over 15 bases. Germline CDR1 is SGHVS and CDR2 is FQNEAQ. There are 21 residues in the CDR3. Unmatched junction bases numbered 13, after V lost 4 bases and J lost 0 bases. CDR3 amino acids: CASSSQLRTSGGASSYNEQFF. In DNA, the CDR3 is TGTGCCAGCAGCTCCCAGCTACGGACTAGCGGGGGGGCAAGCTCCTACAATGAGCAGTTCTTC.

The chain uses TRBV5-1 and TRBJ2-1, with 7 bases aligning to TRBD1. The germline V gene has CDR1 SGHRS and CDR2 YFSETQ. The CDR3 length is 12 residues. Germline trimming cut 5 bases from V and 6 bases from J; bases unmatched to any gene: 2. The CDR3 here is CASRTGPNEQFF. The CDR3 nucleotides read TGCGCCAGCAGGACAGGGCCCAATGAGCAGTTCTTC.